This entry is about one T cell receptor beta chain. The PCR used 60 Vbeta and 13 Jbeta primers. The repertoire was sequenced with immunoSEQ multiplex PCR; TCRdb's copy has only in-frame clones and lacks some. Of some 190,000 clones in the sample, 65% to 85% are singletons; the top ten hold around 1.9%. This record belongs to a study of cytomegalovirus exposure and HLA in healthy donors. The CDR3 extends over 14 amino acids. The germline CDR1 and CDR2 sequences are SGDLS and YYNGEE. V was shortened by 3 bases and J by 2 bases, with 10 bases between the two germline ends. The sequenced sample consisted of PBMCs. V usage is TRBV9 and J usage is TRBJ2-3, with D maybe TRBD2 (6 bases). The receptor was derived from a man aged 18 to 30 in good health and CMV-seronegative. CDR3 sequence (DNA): TGTGCCAGCAGCGGCGGGACCCCCACAGATACGCAGTATTTT. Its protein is CASSGGTPTDTQYF.